This TCR beta chain was profiled in a study of shared clonotypes between healthy human individuals. Overall study: Per donor, CD8 memory used one plate, CD8 naive used two, CD4 memory used three and CD4 naive used three.

Measured with immunoSEQ multiplex PCR; TCRdb has only the in-frame clones, and not every one. Of 2 million to 2.5 million clones listed, 93% were seen once; the top ten hold 1.7%. Trimming cost V 2 bases and J 2 bases, with 13 bases left between them. CDR3 length equals 15 residues. Germline CDR1 and CDR2: SEHNR and FQNEAQ (reference sequence). Terminally differentiated effector memory CD45RA+ cells were left out of the naive CD8 fraction, which was CD45RO-negative and positively selected for CCR7. This chain links TRBV7-9 with TRBJ2-7; TRBD2 might be the D (6 bases). Sequencing was carried out using naive CD8+ T cells from PBMCs. This TCR was recovered from a man aged 18 to 35 in good health. Some clones in this sample may be carry-over from other donors' samples. The CDR3 reads CASSLSGRFPYEQYF. CDR3 nucleotide sequence: TGTGCCAGCAGCTTAAGTGGGAGGTTCCCCTACGAGCAGTACTTC. The whole variable domain, filled in from reference TRBV7-9 and TRBJ2-7, reads DTGVSQNPRHKITKRGQNVTFRCDPISEHNRLYWYRQTLGQGPEFLTYFQNEAQLEKSRLLSDRFSAERPKGSFSTLEIQRTEQGDSAMYLCASSLSGRFPYEQYFGPGTRLTVT.